These 6 T cell receptor beta chains share one sample of origin, sequenced in a study of molecular identifiers for immune sequencing clone quantification. One entry per CDR3 protein, called by TCRdb with MiXCR from the PCR reads. Found here are approximately 97,000 distinct CDR3 sequences, under 40% of them singletons; the top ten hold approximately 10%. Sequences were obtained from naive CD8+ T cells from blood, with Jurkat cell RNA spiked in. Subset indicated: FACS-sorted CD8+CD4-CCR7+CD45RA+ naive T cells. The receptors shown here come from a human donor in good health. Some libraries in this study had Jurkat cell RNA spiked in.

This clonotype was detected only a few times. The rearrangement uses TRBV19 and TRBJ1-1; no firm D call. Germline assignment: CDR1 LNHDA and CDR2 SQIVND (reference sequence). V was cut by 3 bases and J by 3 bases, with 8 bases left in between. CDR3 length equals 13 residues. CDR3 protein: CASSIWVHTEAFF. CDR3 nucleotide sequence: TGTGCCAGTAGTATCTGGGTCCACACTGAAGCTTTCTTT. Combining the CDR3 with reference TRBV19 and TRBJ1-1 gives the whole variable domain DGGITQSPKYLFRKEGQNVTLSCEQNLNHDAMYWYRQDPGQGLRLIYYSQIVNDFQKGDIAEGYSVSREKKESFPLTVTSAQKNPTAFYLCASSIWVHTEAFFGQGTRLTVV.

This clonotype came up once. V usage is TRBV21-1 and J usage is TRBJ1-6; TRBD1, the table's D call, was not compared with the DNA. TRBV21-1 is described as a pseudogene. This CDR3 has 14 residues. This CDR3 reads CAEAGRPYNSPLHF. CDR3 nucleotides: TGTGCCGAGGCGGGGCGGCCATATAATTCACCCCTCCACTTT.

The chain is built from TRBV4-3 and TRBJ2-1, with no clear D. The V end lost 2 bases, the J end lost 9 bases, and 23 bases lay between the germline ends. From germline, CDR1 is LGHNA and CDR2 YSLEER. The CDR3 length is 17 residues. For the CDR3, the DNA is TGCGCCAGCAGCCAAAGTCTAAGCTGGAGAGTTGAGGCTGAGCAGTTCTTC. Residues: CASSQSLSWRVEAEQFF.

Comment on this clonotype: This may come from a read error, since a much larger clone is one base off. Likely a read error: the CDR3 ends without its conserved phenylalanine or tryptophan. The genes are TRBV13 and TRBJ1-6; D is undetermined. Germline V gives CDR1 PRHDT, CDR2 FYEKMQ (reference sequence). V lost 3 bases and J 1 base, leaving 13 bases between the germline ends. This CDR3 has 17 residues. CDR3 sequence reads: CASSFGPRSSYNSPLHY. The CDR3 DNA reads as TGTGCCAGCAGCTTTGGACCGCGGAGTTCCTATAATTCACCCCTCCACTAT.

V is TRBV28 and J is TRBJ1-5; 8 bases match TRBD1. This CDR3 has 18 residues. Germline CDR1 is MDHEN and CDR2 is SYDVKM. Trimming removed 4 bases from V and 0 bases from J; junction bases left unmatched: 11. CDR3 loop: CASSYYNRGMYSNQPQHF. DNA of the CDR3: TGTGCCAGCAGTTATTACAACAGGGGGATGTATAGCAATCAGCCCCAGCATTTT.

This clonotype has more than one count but fewer than ten. The V gene is TRBV4-1, the J gene TRBJ2-1; a possible D gene is TRBD1 (5 bases). Looked up from germline, CDR1 is MGHRA and CDR2 is YSYEKL. CDR3 length equals 13 residues. V was clipped by 1 base and J by 6 bases, with 7 bases between them. CDR3 bases: TGCGCCAGCAGCCAAGTTGGGGCCAATGAGCAGTTCTTC. This gives the protein CASSQVGANEQFF.